Listed below are T cell receptor beta chains from one sample, sequenced in a study of blood T cell repertoires in COVID-19. Only in-frame clones appear in the TCRdb table, and some are missing; sequencing was by immunoSEQ multiplex PCR. The sample lists nearly 70,000 clones; 75% to 95% were seen once. The sequenced material came from peripheral blood. These receptors were obtained from a man aged 35-49 years with COVID-19, enrolled during active disease. Each CDR3 is given with its conserved first and last residue. A D gene is named only where the DNA matches it firmly. Size values are once, few and many counts, or a class for expanded clones, and some rows have none.

TRBD1	TRBV6-1	NA	TRBJ2-7	TGTGCCAGCAGTGACGGACAGGGAAGCCACGAGCAGTACTTC	CASSDGQGSHEQYF
NA	TRBV27	NA	TRBJ1-5	TGTGCCTCACGGGAAACAGGGAATCAGCCCCAGCATTTT	CASRETGNQPQHF
TRBD2	TRBV5-1	NA	TRBJ2-2	TGCGCCAGCAGCTTGGCTAGCGGGGAGAACACCGGGGAGCTGTTTTTT	CASSLASGENTGELFF
TRBD1	TRBV18	NA	TRBJ1-4	TGTGCCAGCTCACTAAACAGGGGCACTAATGAAAAACTGTTTTTT	CASSLNRGTNEKLFF
NA	TRBV2	NA	TRBJ2-4	TGTGCCAGCAGTGTCGGGCAGGGGGCCAAAAACATTCAGTACTTC	CASSVGQGAKNIQYF
NA	TRBV6-5	NA	TRBJ2-2	TGTGCCAGCAGGACCGACAGAAACACCGGGGAGCTGTTTTTT	CASRTDRNTGELFF
NA	TRBV2	NA	TRBJ1-3	TGTGCCAGCGGAGAGAGTGGAAACACCATATATTTT	CASGESGNTIYF
NA	TRBV19	once	TRBJ1-2	TGTGCCAGTAGTATAGTGAGCTATGGCTACACCTTC	CASSIVSYGYTF
TRBD1	TRBV12-3/TRBV12-4	NA	TRBJ2-3	TGTGCCAGCACCTCAGGGGGATATACGCAGTATTTT	CASTSGGYTQYF
TRBD1	TRBV19	NA	TRBJ2-7	TGTGCCAGTAGGGACAGGGGGCGGAACGAGCAGTACTTC	CASRDRGRNEQYF